The 26 T cell receptor beta chains presented below share a single source sample, sequenced in a study of CXCR3-negative and CXCR3-positive naive CD8 T cells (dated by TCRdb to 2018 to 2020). Sequenced using a NextSeq 550. The Human TCR Profiling Kit (MiLaboratory) was used to prepare UMI-labeled 5' RACE TRB cDNA libraries. TCRdb reprocessed the reads and assigns one entry to each CDR3 protein sequence, leaving out DNA. The sample's clone listing holds roughly 48,000 distinct CDR3 sequences. Around 16% of the sample is taken by the ten largest. The specimen was memory CD8+ T cells from blood. The label giving this sample's cell subset or site can be read as: conventional CD8+ memory T cells (TMEM), sorted as controls. These receptor sequences come from a human donor in good health. Some clones in this sample may be carry-over from other donors' samples.

The CDR3 sequence is CATSGAGSQETQYF. This sequence joins TRBV15 and TRBJ2-5; the D call of TRBD1 rests on TCRdb alone, since no DNA is present to check it. The CDR3 runs to 14 residues. Germline V CDR1 and CDR2: LNHNV, YYDKDF (reference sequence).

This sequence joins TRBV19 and TRBJ1-5; TCRdb outputs TRBD1, but without DNA this stays unchecked. The CDR3 spans 17 residues. Germline lookup yields CDR1 LNHDA and CDR2 SQIVND (reference sequence). CDR3 in amino acids: CASSILQGEGGNQPQHF.

The chain has TRBV5-5 and TRBJ2-1; without DNA, the TCRdb call of TRBD1 cannot be checked. The CDR3 covers 14 residues. CDR1 SGHKS and CDR2 YYEKEE come from the germline V gene (reference sequence). The CDR3 reads CASSRDSDYNEQFF.

The CDR3 reads CASSQPQGTEAFF. V gene TRBV4-1 combines with J gene TRBJ1-1; TCRdb's D call of TRBD1 is untestable without DNA. This CDR3 is 13 amino acids long. The germline gives CDR1 MGHRA, CDR2 YSYEKL.

V gene TRBV29-1 combines with J gene TRBJ1-2; TCRdb picks TRBD1, but there is no DNA to check that call. This CDR3 spans 14 amino acids. Germline V lookup: CDR1 SQVTM, CDR2 ANQGSEA. This CDR3 reads CSVVPGQGSYGYTF.

The gene calls are TRBV21-1 and TRBJ2-7; TCRdb designates TRBD1, a call that cannot be tested without DNA. TRBV21-1 is given as a pseudogene. The CDR3 spans 15 residues. The chain's CDR3 is CASSTRDRGRIEQYF.

The rearrangement joins TRBV7-2 to TRBJ2-1; TCRdb gives TRBD1 as the D gene, but with no DNA this cannot be confirmed. The CDR3 has 15 amino acids. Per germline, CDR1 SGHTA and CDR2 FQGNSA. The CDR3: CASPTGGSSYNEQFF. Together with reference TRBV7-2 and TRBJ2-1, the CDR3 gives the full variable domain: GAGVSQSPSNKVTEKGKDVELRCDPISGHTALYWYRQSLGQGLEFLIYFQGNSAPDKSGLPSDRFSAERTGGSVSTLTIQRTQQEDSAVYLCASPTGGSSYNEQFFGPGTRLTVL.

The chain combines TRBV5-1 with TRBJ1-1. Germline values: CDR1 SGHRS, CDR2 YFSETQ. The CDR3 totals 12 residues. The CDR3 region is CASSFVDTEAFF. Combining the CDR3 with reference TRBV5-1 and TRBJ1-1 gives the whole variable domain KAGVTQTPRYLIKTRGQQVTLSCSPISGHRSVSWYQQTPGQGLQFLFEYFSETQRNKGNFPGRFSGRQFSNSRSEMNVSTLELGDSALYLCASSFVDTEAFFGQGTRLTVV.

This rearrangement joins TRBV28 to TRBJ1-6; as DNA is missing, the TRBD1 call by TCRdb cannot be tested. This CDR3 is 16 amino acids long. Looked up from germline, CDR1 is MDHEN and CDR2 is SYDVKM. The CDR3 loop reads CASSPASGGYLSPLHF.

V usage is TRBV5-5 and J usage is TRBJ2-1. The V gene's germline CDR1 is SGHKS and CDR2 YYEKEE (reference sequence). This CDR3 is built from 13 residues. The CDR3 loop is CASSASSYNEQFF.

The chain employs TRBV2 and TRBJ1-6; without DNA, the TCRdb call of TRBD1 cannot be checked. Germline loops: CDR1 SNHLY, CDR2 FYNNEI. This CDR3 region has 14 residues. This CDR3 is CASKGGPYNSPLHF.

This clonotype counts as medium-sized by frequency. The chain employs TRBV20-1 and TRBJ1-2. Germline CDR1 DFQATT, CDR2 SNEGSKA (reference sequence). The CDR3 runs 14 residues. The CDR3 is CSAVGEDGNYGYTF.

V usage is TRBV20-1 and J usage is TRBJ1-5; the D gene TCRdb calls, TRBD1, cannot be checked with no DNA. Germline CDR1 DFQATT, CDR2 SNEGSKA (reference sequence). The CDR3 is made up of 14 amino acids. CDR3 protein: CSAHESGHVEPQHF.

The chain carries TRBV29-1 and TRBJ1-2; TCRdb selects TRBD1, and the lack of DNA leaves this call unchecked. The CDR3 extends over 13 amino acids. Germline lookup yields CDR1 SQVTM and CDR2 ANQGSEA. The CDR3 is CSARQGMDYGYTF.

Frequency places this clonotype as medium-sized. The chain links TRBV7-9 to TRBJ2-1; TCRdb's D call, TRBD2, is unchecked because there is no DNA. Germline loops: CDR1 SEHNR, CDR2 FQNEAQ (reference sequence). The CDR3 consists of 13 residues. CDR3 residues: CASSLLEGNEQFF.

The chain joins TRBV28 to TRBJ1-1; the D gene TCRdb calls, TRBD1, cannot be checked with no DNA. The CDR3 is made up of 14 amino acids. Germline V gene data show CDR1 as MDHEN and CDR2 as SYDVKM. The CDR3 protein is CASSLRGLNTEAFF.

The chain recombines TRBV5-6 with TRBJ2-3; TCRdb gives TRBD1 as the D gene, but with no DNA this cannot be confirmed. This CDR3 comprises 18 residues. Per the germline V gene, CDR1 is SGHDT and CDR2 is YYEEEE. The CDR3 spells CASSDRDRGPSITDTQYF.

The V call is TRBV7-2, the J call TRBJ1-1; absent DNA, TCRdb's TRBD1 call cannot be checked. This CDR3 has 15 amino acids. Germline V CDR1 and CDR2: SGHTA, FQGNSA. CDR3 residues: CASSLGGRLNTEAFF.

This sequence joins TRBV28 and TRBJ2-7; TCRdb calls TRBD1, which cannot be checked without DNA. Germline CDR1 reads MDHEN; CDR2 reads SYDVKM. The CDR3 runs 14 residues. CDR3 sequence: CASSSRQGSYEQYF.

The chain is built from TRBV6-2 or TRBV6-3 and TRBJ2-4; the D call from TCRdb, TRBD1, cannot be confirmed without DNA. Germline CDR1 MNHEY, CDR2 SVGEGT. This CDR3 has 14 amino acids. The CDR3 loop reads CASSGTGGQNIQYF.

V usage is TRBV6-4 and J usage is TRBJ2-1; TCRdb gives TRBD1 as the D gene, but with no DNA this cannot be confirmed. CDR3 length: 15 amino acids. Germline V gene lookup returns CDR1 MRHNA and CDR2 SNTAGT. The CDR3 loop is CASSDGDSSYNEQFF.

V usage is TRBV5-4 and J usage is TRBJ1-6; TCRdb's assignment of TRBD1 cannot be checked, as there is no DNA. Germline V gene lookup returns CDR1 SGHNT and CDR2 YYREEE (reference sequence). The CDR3 contains 15 residues. CDR3 sequence reads: CASSVGGTENSPLHF.

The V and J genes are TRBV29-1 and TRBJ2-1; TCRdb reports TRBD2, a call that lacks DNA to check it against. The germline V gene encodes CDR1 SQVTM and CDR2 ANQGSEA. The CDR3 is 16 residues long. CDR3 amino acids: CSVEGSAGGTYNEQFF.

The chain recombines TRBV29-1 with TRBJ2-7. Germline V gene lookup returns CDR1 SQVTM and CDR2 ANQGSEA. CDR3 length: 14 residues. The CDR3 sequence: CSAETPVGEYEQYF.

The chain is built from TRBV6-2 or TRBV6-3 and TRBJ2-6; TCRdb lists TRBD1, though no DNA is available to test this call. Germline lookup yields CDR1 MNHEY and CDR2 SVGEGT. The CDR3 consists of 16 residues. CDR3 protein: CASSSQGGSGANVLTF.

The CDR3 is CASSQDLGSVSGELFF. This chain joins TRBV4-3 and TRBJ2-2. CDR3 length: 16 residues. The germline V gene has CDR1 LGHNA and CDR2 YSLEER.